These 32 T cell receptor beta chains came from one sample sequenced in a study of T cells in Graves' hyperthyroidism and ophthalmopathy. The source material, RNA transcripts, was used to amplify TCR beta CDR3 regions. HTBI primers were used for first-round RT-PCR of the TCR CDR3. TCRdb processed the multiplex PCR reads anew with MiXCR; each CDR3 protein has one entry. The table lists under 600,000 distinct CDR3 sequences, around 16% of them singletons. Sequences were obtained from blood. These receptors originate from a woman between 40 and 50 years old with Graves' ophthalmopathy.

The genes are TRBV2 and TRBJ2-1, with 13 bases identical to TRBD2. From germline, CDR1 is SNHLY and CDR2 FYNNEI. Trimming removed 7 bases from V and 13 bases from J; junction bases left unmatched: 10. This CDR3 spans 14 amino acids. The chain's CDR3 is CASTLGLAGQTQFF. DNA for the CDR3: TGTGCCAGCACCCTGGGACTAGCGGGACAAACACAGTTCTTC. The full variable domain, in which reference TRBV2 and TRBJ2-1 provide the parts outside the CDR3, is EPEVTQTPSHQVTQMGQEVILRCVPISNHLYFYWYRQILGQKVEFLVSFYNNEISEKSEIFDDQFSVERPDGSNFTLKIRSTKLEDSAMYFCASTLGLAGQTQFFGPGTRLTVL.

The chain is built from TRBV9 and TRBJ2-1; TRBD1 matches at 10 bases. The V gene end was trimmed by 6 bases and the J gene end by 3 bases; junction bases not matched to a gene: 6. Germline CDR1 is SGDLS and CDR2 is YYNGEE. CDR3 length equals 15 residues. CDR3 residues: CASTRTGGSYNEQFF. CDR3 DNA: TGTGCCAGCACCCGGACAGGGGGGAGCTACAATGAGCAGTTCTTC.

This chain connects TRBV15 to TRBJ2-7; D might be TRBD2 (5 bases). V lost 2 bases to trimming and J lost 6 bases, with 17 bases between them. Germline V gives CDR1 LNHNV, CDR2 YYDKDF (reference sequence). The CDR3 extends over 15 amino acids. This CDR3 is CATSRQEEGSSEQYF. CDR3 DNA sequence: TGTGCCACCAGCAGACAGGAAGAAGGGAGCTCCGAGCAGTACTTC.

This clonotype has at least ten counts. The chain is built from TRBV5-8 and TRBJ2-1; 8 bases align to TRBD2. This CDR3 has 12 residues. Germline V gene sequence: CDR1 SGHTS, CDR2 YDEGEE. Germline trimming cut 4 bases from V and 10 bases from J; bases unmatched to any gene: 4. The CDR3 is CASSHAGGEQFF. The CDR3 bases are TGTGCCAGCAGCCACGCGGGAGGAGAGCAGTTCTTC.

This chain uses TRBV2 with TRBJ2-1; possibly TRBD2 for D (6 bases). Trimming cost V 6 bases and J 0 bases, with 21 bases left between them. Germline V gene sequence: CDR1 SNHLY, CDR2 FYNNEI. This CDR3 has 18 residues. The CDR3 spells CASSPAAGGLSSYNEQFF. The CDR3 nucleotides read TGTGCCAGCAGCCCAGCAGCGGGCGGACTCAGCTCCTACAATGAGCAGTTCTTC.

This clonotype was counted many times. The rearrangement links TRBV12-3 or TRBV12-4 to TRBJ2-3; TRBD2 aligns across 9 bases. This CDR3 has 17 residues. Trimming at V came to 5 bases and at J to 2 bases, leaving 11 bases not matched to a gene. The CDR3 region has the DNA TGTGCCAGCAGTAGCGGACCTAGCGGGGCAGACACAGATACGCAGTATTTT. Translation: CASSSGPSGADTDTQYF.

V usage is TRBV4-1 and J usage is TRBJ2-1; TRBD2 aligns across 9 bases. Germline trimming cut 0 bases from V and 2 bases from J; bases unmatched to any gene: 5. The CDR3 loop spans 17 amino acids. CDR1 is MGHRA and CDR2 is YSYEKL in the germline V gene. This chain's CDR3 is CASSQDFSGGTYNEQFF. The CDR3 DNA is TGCGCCAGCAGCCAAGACTTTAGCGGGGGTACCTACAATGAGCAGTTCTTC.

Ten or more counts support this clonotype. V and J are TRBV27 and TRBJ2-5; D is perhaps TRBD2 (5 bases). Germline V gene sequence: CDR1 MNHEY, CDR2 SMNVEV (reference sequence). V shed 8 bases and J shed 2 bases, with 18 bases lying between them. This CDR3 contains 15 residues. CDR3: CASAPHLRGQETQYF. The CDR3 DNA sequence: TGTGCCAGCGCACCCCACCTTCGGGGTCAAGAGACCCAGTACTTC.

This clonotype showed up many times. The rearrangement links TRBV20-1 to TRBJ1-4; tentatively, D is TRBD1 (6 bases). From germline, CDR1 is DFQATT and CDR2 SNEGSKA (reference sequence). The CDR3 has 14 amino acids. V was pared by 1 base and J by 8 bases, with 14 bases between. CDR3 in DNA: TGCAGTGCTAGAGTACAGGGTCAGAAGGAAAAACTGTTTTTT. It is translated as CSARVQGQKEKLFF.

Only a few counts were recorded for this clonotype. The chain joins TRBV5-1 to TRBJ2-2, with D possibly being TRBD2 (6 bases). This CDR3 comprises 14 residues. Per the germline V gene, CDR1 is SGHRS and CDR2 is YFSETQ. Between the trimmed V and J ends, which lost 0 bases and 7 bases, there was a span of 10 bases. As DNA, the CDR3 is TGCGCCAGCAGCTTGGCCCCCGGGGGCGGGGAGCTGTTTTTT. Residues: CASSLAPGGGELFF. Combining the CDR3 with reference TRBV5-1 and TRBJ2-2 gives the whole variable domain KAGVTQTPRYLIKTRGQQVTLSCSPISGHRSVSWYQQTPGQGLQFLFEYFSETQRNKGNFPGRFSGRQFSNSRSEMNVSTLELGDSALYLCASSLAPGGGELFFGEGSRLTVL.

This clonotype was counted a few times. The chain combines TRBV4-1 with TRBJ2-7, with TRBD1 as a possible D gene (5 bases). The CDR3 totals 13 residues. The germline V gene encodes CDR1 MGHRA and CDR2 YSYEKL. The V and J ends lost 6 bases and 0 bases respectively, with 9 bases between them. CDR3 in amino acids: CASRDTDSYEQYF. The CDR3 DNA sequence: TGCGCCAGCAGGGACACAGACTCCTACGAGCAGTACTTC.

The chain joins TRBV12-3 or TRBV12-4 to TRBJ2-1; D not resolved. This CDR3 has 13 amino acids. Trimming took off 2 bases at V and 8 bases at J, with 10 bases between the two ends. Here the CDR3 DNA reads TGTGCCAGCAGTTTAAGAATGAGCGATGAGCAGTTCTTC. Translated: CASSLRMSDEQFF.

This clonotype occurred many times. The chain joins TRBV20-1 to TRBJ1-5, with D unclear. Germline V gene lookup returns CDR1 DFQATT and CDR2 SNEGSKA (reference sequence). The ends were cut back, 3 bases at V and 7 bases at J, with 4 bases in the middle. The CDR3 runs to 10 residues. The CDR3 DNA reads TGCAGTGCTAGTTGGCAGCCCCAGCATTTT. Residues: CSASWQPQHF.

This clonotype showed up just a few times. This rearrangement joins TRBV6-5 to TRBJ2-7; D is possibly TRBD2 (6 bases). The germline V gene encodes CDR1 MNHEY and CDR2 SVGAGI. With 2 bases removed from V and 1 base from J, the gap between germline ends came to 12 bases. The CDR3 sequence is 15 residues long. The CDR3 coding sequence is TGTGCCAGCAGTTACCGGGACTTCAGATCCTACGAGCAGTACTTC. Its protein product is CASSYRDFRSYEQYF.

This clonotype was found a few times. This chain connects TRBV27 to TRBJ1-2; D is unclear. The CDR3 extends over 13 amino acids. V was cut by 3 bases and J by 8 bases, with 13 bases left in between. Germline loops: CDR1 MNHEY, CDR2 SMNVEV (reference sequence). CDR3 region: CASSFRDWRGYTF. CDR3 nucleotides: TGTGCCAGCAGTTTTAGGGATTGGAGAGGCTACACCTTC.

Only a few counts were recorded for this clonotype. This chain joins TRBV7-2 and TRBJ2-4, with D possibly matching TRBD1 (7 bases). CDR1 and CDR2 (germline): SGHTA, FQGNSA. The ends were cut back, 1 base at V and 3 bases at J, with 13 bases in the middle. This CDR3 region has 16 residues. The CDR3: CASSLVEGAGKNIQYF. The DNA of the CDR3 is TGTGCCAGCAGCTTAGTGGAGGGGGCCGGCAAAAACATTCAGTACTTC.

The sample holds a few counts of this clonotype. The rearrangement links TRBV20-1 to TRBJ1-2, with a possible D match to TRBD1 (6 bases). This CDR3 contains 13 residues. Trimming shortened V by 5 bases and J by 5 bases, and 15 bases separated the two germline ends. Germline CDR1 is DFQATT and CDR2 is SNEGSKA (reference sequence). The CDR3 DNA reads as TGCAGTGCTCACACAGGGACCCCTTATGGCTACACCTTC. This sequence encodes CSAHTGTPYGYTF.

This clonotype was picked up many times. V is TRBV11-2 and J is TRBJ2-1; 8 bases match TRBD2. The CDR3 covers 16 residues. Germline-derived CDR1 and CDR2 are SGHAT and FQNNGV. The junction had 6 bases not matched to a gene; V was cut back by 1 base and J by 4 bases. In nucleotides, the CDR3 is TGTGCCAGCAGCTTAGGAGCGGGGGCGGGATACAATGAGCAGTTCTTC. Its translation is CASSLGAGAGYNEQFF.

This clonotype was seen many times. CDR3 nucleotide sequence: TGCAGTGCTAGGGGGGGGACAGGGAGCTATGGCTACACCTTC. The encoded protein is CSARGGTGSYGYTF. The rearrangement uses TRBV20-1 and TRBJ1-2, with 9 bases fitting TRBD1. Germline V gives CDR1 DFQATT, CDR2 SNEGSKA (reference sequence). The CDR3 is 14 amino acids. V dropped 3 bases and J dropped 4; count of bases not matched to a gene: 6.

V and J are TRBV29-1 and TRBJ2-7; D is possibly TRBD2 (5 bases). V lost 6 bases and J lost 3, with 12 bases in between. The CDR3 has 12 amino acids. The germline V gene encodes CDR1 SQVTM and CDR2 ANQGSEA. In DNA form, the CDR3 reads TGCAGCGTCGGGATTATCGGCTACGAGCAGTACTTC. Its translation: CSVGIIGYEQYF.

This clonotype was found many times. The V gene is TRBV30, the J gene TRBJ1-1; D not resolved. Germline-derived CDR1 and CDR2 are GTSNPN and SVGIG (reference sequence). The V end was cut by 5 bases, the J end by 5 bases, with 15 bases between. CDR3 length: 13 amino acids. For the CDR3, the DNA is TGTGCCTGGGGATATGGGGTTGGAACTGAAGCTTTCTTT. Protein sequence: CAWGYGVGTEAFF.

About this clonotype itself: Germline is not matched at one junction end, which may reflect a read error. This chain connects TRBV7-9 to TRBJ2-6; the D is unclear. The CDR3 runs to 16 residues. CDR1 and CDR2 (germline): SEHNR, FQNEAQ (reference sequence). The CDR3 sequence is CASNLIWQSEANVLTF. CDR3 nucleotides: TGTGCCAGCAACTTAATCTGGCAATCGGAGGCCAACGTCCTGACTTTC.

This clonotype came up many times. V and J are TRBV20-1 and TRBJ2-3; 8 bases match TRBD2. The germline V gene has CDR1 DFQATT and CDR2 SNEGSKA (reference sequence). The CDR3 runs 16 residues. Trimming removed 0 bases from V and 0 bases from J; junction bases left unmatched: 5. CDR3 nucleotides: TGCAGTGCTAGAGATTTTAGCGGGAAAAGCACAGATACGCAGTATTTT. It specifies CSARDFSGKSTDTQYF.

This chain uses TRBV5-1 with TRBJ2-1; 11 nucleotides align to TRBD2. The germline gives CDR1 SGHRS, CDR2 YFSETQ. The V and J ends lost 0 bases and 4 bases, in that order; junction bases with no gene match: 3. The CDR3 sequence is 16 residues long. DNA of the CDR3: TGCGCCAGCAGCTTGGCCGCTAGCGGGGGGTACAATGAGCAGTTCTTC. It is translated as CASSLAASGGYNEQFF.

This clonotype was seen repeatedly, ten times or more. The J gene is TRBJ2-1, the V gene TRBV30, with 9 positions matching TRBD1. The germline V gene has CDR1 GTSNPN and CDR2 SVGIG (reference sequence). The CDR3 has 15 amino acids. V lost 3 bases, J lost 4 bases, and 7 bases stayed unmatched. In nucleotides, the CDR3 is TGTGCCTGGAGCTCCGGGACAGGGTATTACAATGAGCAGTTCTTC. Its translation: CAWSSGTGYYNEQFF.

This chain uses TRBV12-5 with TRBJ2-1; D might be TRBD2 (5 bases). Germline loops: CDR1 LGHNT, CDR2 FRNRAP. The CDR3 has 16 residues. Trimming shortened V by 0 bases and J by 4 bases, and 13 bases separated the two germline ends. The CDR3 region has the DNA TGTGCTAGTGGTTTGGTACTTGCTGGGAGATACAATGAGCAGTTCTTC. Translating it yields CASGLVLAGRYNEQFF.

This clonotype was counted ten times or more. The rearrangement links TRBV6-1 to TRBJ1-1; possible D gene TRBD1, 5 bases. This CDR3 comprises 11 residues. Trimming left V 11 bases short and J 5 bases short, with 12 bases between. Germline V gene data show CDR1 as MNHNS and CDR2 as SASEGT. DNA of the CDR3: TGTGCCGTCGGGGCTACAACTGAAGCTTTCTTT. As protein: CAVGATTEAFF.

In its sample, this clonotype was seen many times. The CDR3 protein is CASSRDREAPLHF. In DNA form, the CDR3 reads TGTGCCAGCTCCCGGGACAGGGAGGCACCCCTCCACTTT. The chain couples TRBV18 to TRBJ1-6, with 9 bases lining up with TRBD1. CDR1 is KGHSH and CDR2 is LQKENI in the germline V gene. Trimming took 6 bases from V and 11 from J; bases not matched to a gene: 5. The length of the CDR3 is 13 residues.

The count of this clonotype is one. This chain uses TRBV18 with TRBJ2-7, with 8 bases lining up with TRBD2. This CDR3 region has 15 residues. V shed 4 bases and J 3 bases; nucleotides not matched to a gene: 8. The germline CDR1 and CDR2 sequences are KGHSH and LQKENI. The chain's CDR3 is CASSLPGLENYEQYF. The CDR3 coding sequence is TGTGCCAGCTCACTGCCGGGACTAGAAAACTACGAGCAGTACTTC.

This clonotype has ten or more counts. Here the CDR3 DNA reads TGTGCCAGCAGTCGTAGGGATCTGAGGGATTCACCCCTCCACTTT. As protein: CASSRRDLRDSPLHF. The J gene is TRBJ1-6, the V gene TRBV2; D gene ambiguous. Germline V gives CDR1 SNHLY, CDR2 FYNNEI. V lost 5 bases and J 8 bases, leaving 16 bases between the germline ends. The CDR3 has 15 residues.

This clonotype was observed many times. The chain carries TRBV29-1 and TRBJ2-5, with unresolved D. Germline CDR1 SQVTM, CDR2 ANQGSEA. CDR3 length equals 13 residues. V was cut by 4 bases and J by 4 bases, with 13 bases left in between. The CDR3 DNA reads TGCAGCGTTGGACTGTCCATCCCAGAGACCCAGTACTTC. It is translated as CSVGLSIPETQYF.

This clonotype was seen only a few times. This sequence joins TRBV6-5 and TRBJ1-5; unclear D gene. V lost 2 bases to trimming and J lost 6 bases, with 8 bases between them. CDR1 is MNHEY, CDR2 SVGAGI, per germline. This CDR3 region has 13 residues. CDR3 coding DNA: TGTGCCAGCAGTTACGACGGGGTTCAGCCCCAGCATTTT. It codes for CASSYDGVQPQHF.